Below are 8 T cell receptor beta chains sequenced from a single sample in a study of CD8+CD57+ T cells in acquired aplastic anemia (dated by TCRdb to the late 2010s). The listed sequencing device is Illumina HiSeq 2000. Profiling of TCR beta VDJ combinations and CDR3 sequences used genomic DNA as the template. TCRdb trimmed public reads at Q25 via fastp, called clones via MiXCR and kept in-frame beta chains. Rows with a matching CDR3 protein are joined into one entry that keeps the most common DNA and genes. The table for this sample lists roughly 170,000 distinct CDR3 sequences; about 60% of them were counted only once. Together, the top ten hold roughly 44% of the sample. The sequenced sample consisted of sorted CD4+, CD8+, or CD8+CD57+ T cells (not recorded which) from PBMCs. All receptors derive from a human donor in good health.

In regard to this clonotype: At one end, the junction sequence differs from germline, possibly due to a read error. V usage is TRBV25-1 and J usage is TRBJ1-6; a possible D gene is TRBD1 (5 bases). Germline V lookup: CDR1 MGHDK, CDR2 SYGVNS. CDR3 length: 12 amino acids. The CDR3 bases are TGTGCCAGAAGTGTGGGGGGGTCCCCCCTCCACTTT. Its protein product is CARSVGGSPLHF.

Note on this clonotype: This may arise from a read error, as a much more abundant clone is one base away. The gene calls are TRBV5-5 and TRBJ2-7; perhaps D is TRBD1 or TRBD2 (5 bases each). The germline gives CDR1 SGHKS, CDR2 YYEKEE (reference sequence). There are 14 residues in the CDR3. The CDR3 reads CASSLSPGPYGQYF. The CDR3 DNA reads as TGTGCCAGCAGCTTGTCCCCGGGGCCCTACGGGCAGTACTTC.

This clonotype was detected many times. The chain uses TRBV5-1 and TRBJ2-7; possibly TRBD2 for D (6 bases). Trimming took 0 bases from V and 6 from J, leaving 13 bases between them. The CDR3 extends over 14 amino acids. Germline values: CDR1 SGHRS, CDR2 YFSETQ. The CDR3 DNA follows: TGCGCCAGCAGCTTGGCCGGGGCGGAGGGCGAGCAGTACTTC. Amino acids: CASSLAGAEGEQYF.

This clonotype was counted once. V gene TRBV9 combines with J gene TRBJ2-2; TRBD2 agrees at 10 bases. The CDR3 extends over 15 amino acids. From germline, CDR1 is SGDLS and CDR2 YYNGEE. The junction had 3 bases not matched to a gene; V was cut back by 3 bases and J by 4 bases. CDR3 amino acids: CASSAKREGTGELFF. In nucleotides, the CDR3 is TGTGCCAGCAGCGCCAAGCGGGAGGGCACCGGGGAGCTGTTTTTT.

The chain employs TRBV20-1 and TRBJ2-1; 9 bases are shared with TRBD2. Germline V CDR1 and CDR2: DFQATT, SNEGSKA (reference sequence). The CDR3 sequence is 17 residues long. The CDR3 loop reads CREGGASGRLSDNEQFF. The CDR3 DNA follows: TGCAGAGAGGGGGGCGCGAGCGGGAGGCTCTCGGACAATGAGCAGTTCTTC.

The chain uses TRBV20-1 and TRBJ1-4; possibly TRBD1 for D (5 bases). The CDR3 has 16 amino acids. Per germline, CDR1 DFQATT and CDR2 SNEGSKA (reference sequence). Trimming took off 2 bases at V and 0 bases at J, with 13 bases between the two ends. The CDR3 nucleotides read TGCAGTGCTAGAAGGGGTGGCAGTCCAACTAATGAAAAACTGTTTTTT. Protein product: CSARRGGSPTNEKLFF.

The J gene is TRBJ2-7, the V gene TRBV7-9, with D unclear. The germline V and J ends were trimmed by 5 bases and 6 bases, with 11 bases remaining between them. Germline CDR1 is SEHNR and CDR2 is FQNEAQ (reference sequence). CDR3 size: 12 residues. This chain's CDR3 is CASSLRGSEQYF. The CDR3 DNA reads as TGTGCCAGCAGCCTAAGAGGTAGCGAGCAGTACTTC. The complete variable domain, with remaining parts taken from reference TRBV7-9 and TRBJ2-7, reads DTGVSQNPRHKITKRGQNVTFRCDPISEHNRLYWYRQTLGQGPEFLTYFQNEAQLEKSRLLSDRFSAERPKGSFSTLEIQRTEQGDSAMYLCASSLRGSEQYFGPGTRLTVT.

The V gene is TRBV7-9, the J gene TRBJ1-2; D not resolved. The CDR3 loop spans 14 amino acids. V was pared by 8 bases and J by 4 bases, with 17 bases between. Looked up from germline, CDR1 is SEHNR and CDR2 is FQNEAQ (reference sequence). CDR3 bases: TGTGCCAGCCCCAAGGAGGCGCAGGTCTATGGCTACACCTTC. It codes for CASPKEAQVYGYTF.